The rows below give T cell receptor beta chains drawn from one sample of a study of blood T cell repertoires in COVID-19. Repertoires were generated with immunoSEQ multiplex PCR, while TCRdb's copy carries only in-frame clones and drops some. Among more than 70,000 clones listed, under 80% were seen once. The material sequenced was peripheral blood. These receptors were taken from a human donor in a cohort sampled during active COVID-19. Each CDR3 is given with its conserved first and last residue. The D gene is left open where the match is weak. Some rows have no size entry. The others give once, few or many, or a class for an expanded clone.

d_call j_call clone_size v_call cdr3_aa cdr3_nt
TRBD2 TRBJ2-5 . TRBV27 CASSFQPNKGGEETQYF TGTGCCAGCAGTTTTCAGCCTAATAAGGGAGGGGAAGAGACCCAGTACTTC
TRBD1 TRBJ1-6 . TRBV2 CARAQGQAGDSPLHF TGTGCCAGGGCCCAGGGACAGGCGGGAGATTCACCCCTCCACTTT
. TRBJ1-2 . TRBV24-1 CATSDLGRTDGYTF TGTGCCACCAGTGATTTGGGGCGGACAGATGGCTACACCTTC
. TRBJ1-4 . TRBV28 CASSPSGAVREKLFF TGTGCCAGCAGTCCTAGCGGGGCAGTTCGAGAAAAACTGTTTTTT
TRBD1 TRBJ1-4 . TRBV4-1 CASSQEGNRGITEKLFF TGCGCCAGCAGCCAAGAGGGTAACAGGGGCATCACTGAAAAACTGTTTTTT
TRBD1 TRBJ1-6 . TRBV5-5 CASSTGQGADSPLHF TGTGCCAGCAGCACCGGACAGGGGGCTGATTCACCCCTCCACTTT
. TRBJ2-7 . TRBV15 CATSRDPRQGFEQYF TGTGCCACCAGCAGAGATCCGCGCCAGGGATTCGAGCAGTACTTC
TRBD2 TRBJ2-7 . TRBV27 CASSHRLAGEFTYEQYF TGTGCCAGCAGTCACCGACTAGCTGGGGAATTTACCTACGAGCAGTACTTC
. TRBJ2-3 . TRBV7-9 CASSLTGTDTQYF TGTGCCAGCAGCTTAACAGGCACAGATACGCAGTATTTT
TRBD1 TRBJ2-1 few TRBV19 CASSQGQLYNEQFF TGTGCCAGTAGCCAGGGACAGTTATACAATGAGCAGTTCTTC
. TRBJ2-7 . TRBV11-2 CASSFSAGSVGEQYF TGTGCCAGCAGCTTTTCGGCAGGGTCGGTGGGCGAGCAGTACTTC
. TRBJ1-5 . TRBV19 CASSSSTLNQPQHF TGTGCCAGTAGTTCGTCGACTTTGAATCAGCCCCAGCATTTT
. TRBJ1-4 . TRBV6-2/TRBV6-3 CASSAGNYEKLFF TGTGCCAGCAGTGCCGGGAATTATGAAAAACTGTTTTTT
TRBD1 TRBJ2-7 few TRBV19 CASSRGTASYEQYF TGTGCCAGTAGTAGGGGGACAGCCTCCTACGAGCAGTACTTC
TRBD2 TRBJ2-1 . TRBV5-1 CASSLGGGAPNEQFF TGCGCCAGCAGCTTGGGCGGGGGGGCTCCCAATGAGCAGTTCTTC
TRBD2 TRBJ2-5 . TRBV14 CASSQGLAGGPGETQYF TGTGCCAGCAGCCAGGGACTAGCGGGGGGGCCTGGAGAGACCCAGTACTTC
TRBD1 TRBJ2-2 . TRBV4-1 CASSDRGRGTGELFF TGCGCCAGCAGCGACAGGGGGCGTGGGACCGGGGAGCTGTTTTTT
. TRBJ2-7 . TRBV4-1 CASSQDRGYYEQYF TGCGCCAGCAGCCAAGATCGGGGATACTACGAGCAGTACTTC
. TRBJ2-3 few TRBV5-4 CASSLAFAAGTDTQYF TGTGCCAGCAGCTTGGCCTTTGCGGCTGGCACAGATACGCAGTATTTT
. TRBJ2-7 . TRBV21-1 CASSKGPGDSLYEQYF TGTGCCAGCAGTAAAGGTCCCGGGGACAGCCTCTACGAGCAGTACTTC
TRBD1 TRBJ1-3 . TRBV5-1 CATGQLDRGSSTIYF TGCGCCACCGGACAGTTAGACAGGGGATCAAGCACCATATATTTT
. TRBJ2-1 . TRBV6-5 CASMAGSSYNEQFF TGTGCCAGCATGGCGGGGAGCTCCTACAATGAGCAGTTCTTC
. TRBJ1-4 . TRBV7-9 CASSLVWTALNEKLFF TGTGCCAGCAGCTTAGTTTGGACAGCTCTTAATGAAAAACTGTTTTTT
. TRBJ1-1 once TRBV2 CASSESWGQGTEAFF TGTGCCAGCAGTGAAAGTTGGGGTCAGGGCACTGAAGCTTTCTTT
TRBD1 TRBJ2-5 . TRBV28 CASSYPRGRWETQYF TGTGCCAGCAGTTACCCTAGGGGGCGCTGGGAGACCCAGTACTTC
TRBD2 TRBJ2-7 . TRBV5-4 CASSMGLAGRSYEQYF TGTGCCAGCAGCATGGGACTAGCGGGGCGCTCCTACGAGCAGTACTTC
TRBD1 TRBJ1-2 . TRBV9 CASSVDVTGDGYTF TGTGCCAGCAGCGTAGACGTGACAGGGGATGGCTACACCTTC
TRBD1 TRBJ2-7 once TRBV5-1 CASSLGQGADEQYF TGCGCCAGCAGCTTGGGGCAGGGGGCGGACGAGCAGTACTTC
. TRBJ2-3 . TRBV5-1 CASSLGGSPDTQYF TGCGCCAGCAGCTTGGGTGGTAGTCCAGATACGCAGTATTTT
TRBD1 TRBJ1-1 . TRBV7-2 CASSPFDRGLGEAFF TGTGCCAGCAGCCCTTTCGACAGGGGGCTGGGTGAAGCTTTCTTT
. TRBJ2-5 few TRBV6-5 CASTGGVGETQYF TGTGCCAGCACCGGCGGGGTTGGGGAGACCCAGTACTTC
. TRBJ2-7 . TRBV2 CASSLDRYEQYF TGTGCCAGCAGTTTAGACAGGTACGAGCAGTACTTC